The rows below give T cell receptor beta chains drawn from one sample of a study of blood T cell repertoires in COVID-19. Generated by immunoSEQ multiplex PCR, the TCRdb table keeps only in-frame clones and is missing some. The sample includes some 110,000 clones, 70% to 90% of them seen just once. Material for sequencing was peripheral blood. The receptors originated from a man aged 70-80 years who had recovered from COVID-19. The CDR3 runs from the conserved cysteine through the conserved F or W. Fields, in order: V gene, clone size, J gene, D gene, CDR3 protein, CDR3 DNA. A D gene is named only where the DNA matches it firmly. Size values are once, few and many counts, or a class for expanded clones, and some rows have none.

TRBV5-1	-	TRBJ2-1	TRBD2	CASSFAIAGEVGEQFF	TGCGCCAGCAGCTTCGCGATAGCGGGAGAGGTCGGTGAGCAGTTCTTC
TRBV5-4	-	TRBJ2-4	TRBD2	CASSQTSGDRNIQYF	TGTGCCAGCAGCCAGACTAGCGGGGACCGAAACATTCAGTACTTC
TRBV12-3/TRBV12-4	few	TRBJ1-2	-	CASSPGNYYGYTF	TGTGCCAGCAGTCCCGGGAATTACTATGGCTACACCTTC
TRBV20-1	-	TRBJ1-1	-	CSASRRGRNTEAFF	TGCAGTGCTAGTCGCAGGGGACGGAACACTGAAGCTTTCTTT
TRBV7-9	-	TRBJ2-2	TRBD1	CASSSWTGVVAGELFF	TGTGCCAGCAGCTCCTGGACAGGGGTCGTCGCCGGGGAGCTGTTTTTT
TRBV2	-	TRBJ2-1	-	CASSLNRDTNEQFF	TGTGCCAGCAGCCTAAACCGGGACACCAATGAGCAGTTCTTC
TRBV27	-	TRBJ2-7	-	CASSPNLARSYEQYF	TGTGCCAGCAGTCCGAATCTAGCGAGGTCCTACGAGCAGTACTTC
TRBV5-1	-	TRBJ2-2	-	CASSLADGAGELFF	TGCGCCAGCAGCTTGGCTGACGGGGCCGGGGAGCTGTTTTTT
TRBV10-2	-	TRBJ2-3	TRBD1	CASSPTGDLTDTQYF	TGCGCCAGCAGCCCCACAGGGGACCTCACAGATACGCAGTATTTT
TRBV6-2/TRBV6-3	-	TRBJ2-1	TRBD2	CASSWGGSGSNEQFF	TGTGCCAGCAGTTGGGGAGGGAGTGGTAGCAATGAGCAGTTCTTC
TRBV10-3	-	TRBJ1-4	-	CAISGSVATNEKLFF	TGTGCCATCAGCGGCAGCGTTGCAACTAATGAAAAACTGTTTTTT
TRBV15	-	TRBJ2-7	-	CATSRGSEQYF	TGTGCCACCAGCAGAGGCAGCGAGCAGTACTTC
TRBV6-2/TRBV6-3	-	TRBJ2-2	-	CASSYIMFGTSLNTGELFF	TGTGCCAGCAGTTATATTATGTTTGGAACTAGCCTAAACACCGGGGAGCTGTTTTTT
TRBV7-2	-	TRBJ2-7	-	CASSLSRGYEQYF	TGTGCCAGCAGCCTAAGTCGGGGCTACGAGCAGTACTTC
TRBV7-2	-	TRBJ2-1	-	CASSLVWHQEQFF	TGTGCCAGCAGCTTAGTGTGGCATCAGGAGCAGTTCTTC
TRBV2	few	TRBJ2-5	TRBD2	CASSRLAGQTQYF	TGTGCCAGCAGTCGACTAGCGGGCCAGACCCAGTACTTC
TRBV3-1/TRBV3-2	-	TRBJ2-7	TRBD1	CASSQPDRGIYEQYF	TGTGCCAGCAGCCAACCCGACAGGGGGATCTACGAGCAGTACTTC
TRBV24-1	-	TRBJ2-5	TRBD1	CATSDLAGGNQETQYF	TGTGCCACCAGTGATTTGGCAGGGGGCAACCAAGAGACCCAGTACTTC
TRBV19	-	TRBJ1-4	-	CASAGARSEKLFF	TGTGCCAGTGCAGGGGCCCGCAGTGAAAAACTGTTTTTT
TRBV5-1	-	TRBJ1-2	TRBD1	CASSLQPSGQFYGYTF	TGCGCCAGCAGCTTGCAGCCTTCGGGACAGTTCTATGGCTACACCTTC
TRBV12-3/TRBV12-4	once	TRBJ2-7	-	CASSLDSTYEQYF	TGTGCCAGCAGTTTGGACAGTACCTACGAGCAGTACTTC
TRBV9	once	TRBJ2-2	TRBD2	CASSVRGGNTGELFF	TGTGCCAGCAGCGTTCGGGGGGGTAACACCGGGGAGCTGTTTTTT
TRBV28	once	TRBJ1-2	-	CASSLGHIYGYTF	TGTGCCAGCAGTTTGGGACACATCTATGGCTACACCTTC